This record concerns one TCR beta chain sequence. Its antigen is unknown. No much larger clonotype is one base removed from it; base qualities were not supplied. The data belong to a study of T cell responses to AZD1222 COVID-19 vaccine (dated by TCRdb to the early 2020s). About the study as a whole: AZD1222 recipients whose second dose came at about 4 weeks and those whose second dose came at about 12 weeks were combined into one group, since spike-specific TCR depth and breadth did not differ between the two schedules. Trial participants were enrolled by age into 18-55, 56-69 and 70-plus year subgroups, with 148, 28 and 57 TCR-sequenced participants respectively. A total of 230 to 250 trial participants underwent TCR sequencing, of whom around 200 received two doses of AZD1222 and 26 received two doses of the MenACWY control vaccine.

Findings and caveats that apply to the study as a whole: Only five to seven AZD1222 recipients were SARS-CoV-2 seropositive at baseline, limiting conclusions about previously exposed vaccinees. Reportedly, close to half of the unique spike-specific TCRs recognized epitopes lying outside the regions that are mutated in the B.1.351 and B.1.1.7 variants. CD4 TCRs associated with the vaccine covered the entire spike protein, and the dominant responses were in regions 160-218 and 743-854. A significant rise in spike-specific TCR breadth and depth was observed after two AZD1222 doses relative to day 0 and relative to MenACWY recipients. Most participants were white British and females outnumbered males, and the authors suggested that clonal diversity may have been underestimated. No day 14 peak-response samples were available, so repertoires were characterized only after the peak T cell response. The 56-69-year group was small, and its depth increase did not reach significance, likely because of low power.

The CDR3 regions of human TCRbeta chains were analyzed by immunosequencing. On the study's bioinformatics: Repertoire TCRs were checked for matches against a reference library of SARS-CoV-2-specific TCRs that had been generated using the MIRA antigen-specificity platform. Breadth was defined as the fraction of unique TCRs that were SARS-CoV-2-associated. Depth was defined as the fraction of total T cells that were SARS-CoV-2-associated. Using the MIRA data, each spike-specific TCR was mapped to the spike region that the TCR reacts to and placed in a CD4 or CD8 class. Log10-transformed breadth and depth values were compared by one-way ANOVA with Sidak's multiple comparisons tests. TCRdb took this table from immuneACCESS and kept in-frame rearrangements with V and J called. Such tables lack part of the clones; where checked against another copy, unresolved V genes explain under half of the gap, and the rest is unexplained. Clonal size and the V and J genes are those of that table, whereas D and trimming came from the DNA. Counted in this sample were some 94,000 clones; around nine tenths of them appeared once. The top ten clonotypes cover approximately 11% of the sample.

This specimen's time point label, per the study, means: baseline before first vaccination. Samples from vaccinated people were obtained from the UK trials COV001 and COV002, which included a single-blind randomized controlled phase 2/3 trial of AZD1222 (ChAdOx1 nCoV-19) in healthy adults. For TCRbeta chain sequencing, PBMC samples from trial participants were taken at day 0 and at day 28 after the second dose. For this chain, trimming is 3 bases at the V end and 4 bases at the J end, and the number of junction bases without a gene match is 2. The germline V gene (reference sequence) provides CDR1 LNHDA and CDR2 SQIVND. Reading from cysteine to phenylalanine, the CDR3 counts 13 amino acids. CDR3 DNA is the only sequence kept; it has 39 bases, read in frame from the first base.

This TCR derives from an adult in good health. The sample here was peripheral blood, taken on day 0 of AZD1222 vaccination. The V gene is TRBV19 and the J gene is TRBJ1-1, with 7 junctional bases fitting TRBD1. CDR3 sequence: CASSMYRGTEAFF. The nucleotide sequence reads TGTGCCAGTAGTATGTACAGGGGCACTGAAGCTTTCTTT.